The clone carrying this T cell receptor beta chain occurred once. This entry belongs to a study of blood T cell repertoires in COVID-19. Assay used: immunoSEQ multiplex PCR; TCRdb lists only in-frame clones, some missing. The table includes 300,000 to 400,000 clones, 88% detected once. Sequences were obtained from peripheral blood. This TCR was recovered from a woman in her 70s with COVID-19, enrolled during active disease.

Here the CDR3 reads CASSLAGQRKNTEAFF. CDR3 in DNA: TGTGCCAGCAGCTTGGCCGGACAGAGAAAGAACACTGAAGCTTTCTTT. The chain combines TRBV11-2 with TRBJ1-1; a possible D gene is TRBD1 (6 bases). Trimming removed 3 bases from V and 1 base from J, with 15 bases in between. This CDR3 contains 16 residues. Per germline, CDR1 SGHAT and CDR2 FQNNGV. Full variable domain (missing parts from reference TRBV11-2 and TRBJ1-1): EAGVAQSPRYKIIEKRQSVAFWCNPISGHATLYWYQQILGQGPKLLIQFQNNGVVDDSQLPKDRFSAERLKGVDSTLKIQPAKLEDSAVYLCASSLAGQRKNTEAFFGQGTRLTVV.